One sample yielded the 2 T cell receptor beta chains listed below, sequenced in a study of breast tumors, draining lymph nodes, adjacent tissues. Breast cancer patients provided tissue from their axillary draining lymph nodes. TCRdb reprocessed the multiplex PCR reads with MiXCR, giving one entry per CDR3 protein. This sample has fewer than 90,000 distinct CDR3 sequences; over 25% occur once, and the top ten carry more than 7%. What was sequenced was axillary lymph node tissue. The source is a female donor with breast cancer. Some clones in this sample may be carry-over from other donors' samples.

Notes on this clonotype: The missing conserved phenylalanine or tryptophan at the end of this CDR3 makes a read error likely. The J gene is TRBJ2-1, the V gene TRBV10-2; 10 bases map to TRBD2. J gave up 5 bases and V 8 bases, and 6 bases lay outside the gene matches. The V gene's germline CDR1 is WSHSY and CDR2 SAAADI. This CDR3 region has 14 residues. The CDR3 loop is CASGRLAGDNEQFL. DNA for the CDR3: TGCGCCAGCGGGAGGCTAGCGGGAGACAATGAGCAGTTCCTC.

Details on this clonotype: Just one base apart from a much larger clone, this may be a read error. The rearrangement joins TRBV28 to TRBJ2-5, with no clear D. Germline CDR1 and CDR2: MDHEN and SYDVKM. CDR3 length: 12 amino acids. The V end lost 6 bases, the J end lost 7 bases, and 12 bases lay between the germline ends. In nucleotides, the CDR3 is TGTGCCAGCAGACAAAGCCGAGGGACCCAGTACTTC. It is translated as CASRQSRGTQYF.